Below are 26 T cell receptor beta chains sequenced from a single sample in a study of immune characterization of retroperitoneal liposarcoma. TCRdb itself ran the PCR reads through MiXCR, one entry per CDR3 protein. The table lists approximately 10,000 distinct CDR3 sequences, under 35% of them singletons, with around 9.3% in the top ten. Sample: tumor tissue. The receptors come from a female donor with retroperitoneal liposarcoma.

This clonotype is termed medium-sized. The V and J genes are TRBV12-3 or TRBV12-4 and TRBJ2-1; unclear D gene. The CDR3 consists of 15 residues. V was pared by 1 base and J by 7 bases, with 14 bases between. The chain's CDR3 is CASSLGSQEANEQFF. For the CDR3, the DNA is TGTGCCAGCAGTTTAGGCAGTCAAGAAGCTAATGAGCAGTTCTTC.

At least ten counts were recorded for this clonotype. The rearrangement joins TRBV7-6 to TRBJ1-1; tentative D call: TRBD1 (5 bases). Germline V CDR1 and CDR2: SGHVS, FNYEAQ. The CDR3 spans 15 residues. With 7 bases removed from V and 1 base from J, the gap between germline ends came to 16 bases. CDR3 DNA: TGTGCCAGCACTCCCCGGGGGGGAGAGAACACTGAAGCTTTCTTT. This codes for CASTPRGGENTEAFF.

This clonotype was seen more than once but under ten times. The genes are TRBV24-1 and TRBJ2-1; TRBD2 aligns across 8 bases. Germline CDR1 and CDR2: KGHDR and SFDVKD. This CDR3 contains 16 residues. The junction had 13 bases not matched to a gene; V was cut back by 0 bases and J by 13 bases. This chain's CDR3 is CATSDLHFGGEETQFF. The CDR3 DNA reads TGTGCCACCAGTGATTTGCATTTCGGGGGGGAAGAGACCCAGTTCTTC.

This clonotype was observed a few times. The chain employs TRBV11-2 and TRBJ2-7; D is perhaps TRBD1 (5 bases). The CDR3 contains 15 residues. Germline V gene data show CDR1 as SGHAT and CDR2 as FQNNGV. The V gene lost 1 base and the J gene lost 7 bases, with 17 bases spanning the gap. Here the CDR3 reads CASSLAGQRGREQYF. Here the CDR3 DNA reads TGTGCCAGCAGCTTAGCCGGCCAAAGGGGTCGGGAGCAGTACTTC.

This clonotype was recorded at least ten times. The chain joins TRBV6-1 to TRBJ2-1; D tentatively reads TRBD1 or TRBD2 (5 bases each). This CDR3 contains 12 residues. V was clipped by 6 bases and J by 10 bases, with 13 bases between them. In germline, CDR1 is MNHNS, CDR2 SASEGT. The CDR3 is CASSRDPGEQFF. In DNA form, the CDR3 reads TGTGCCAGCAGCAGGGACCCAGGCGAGCAGTTCTTC.

Regarding this clonotype: One end of the junction does not line up with germline, which may come from a read error. This chain uses TRBV7-2 with TRBJ2-4; no firm D call. Germline assignment: CDR1 SGHTA and CDR2 FQGNSA. The CDR3 sequence is 13 residues long. For the CDR3, the DNA is TGTGCCAGCAGCTCAGGAGCCCAAAACATTCAGTACTTC. Translation gives CASSSGAQNIQYF.

This clonotype counts as large. V usage is TRBV10-2 and J usage is TRBJ2-1; the D is unclear. The end of the DNA aligns better with TRBJ2-7, so the J call may be wrong. In germline, CDR1 is WSHSY, CDR2 SAAADI. The CDR3 loop spans 13 amino acids. CDR3 bases: TGCGCCAGCAGTGAAACACCTCCCCCCGAGCAGTACTTC. Translation: CASSETPPPEQYF.

By share, this clonotype ranks as medium-sized. This chain joins TRBV6-6 and TRBJ2-1, with 12 bases that match TRBD2. Near its end, the DNA agrees better with TRBJ2-7, so the J call may be wrong. This CDR3 comprises 16 residues. From germline, CDR1 is MNHNY and CDR2 SVGAGI (reference sequence). The CDR3 sequence: CASSYSGLAGGGEQYF. The DNA for the CDR3 is TGTGCCAGCAGTTACAGTGGTCTAGCGGGAGGGGGGGAGCAGTACTTC.

This clonotype was recorded a few times. A read error may produce the germline difference seen at one junction end. V and J are TRBV5-3 and TRBJ2-5; the match to TRBD2 covers 12 bases. TRBV5-3 is sorted into the ORF group, with uncertain function. There are 15 residues in the CDR3. The CDR3 nucleotides are TGTGCCAGCAGCTTGCGACTAGCGGGAGAAGAGACCCAGTACTTC. Protein product: CASSLRLAGEETQYF.

This clonotype is termed medium-sized. The chain employs TRBV27 and TRBJ2-5; 13 bases match TRBD2. This CDR3 contains 16 residues. Trimming at V came to 5 bases and at J to 5 bases, leaving 8 bases not matched to a gene. CDR1 MNHEY and CDR2 SMNVEV come from the germline V gene (reference sequence). In DNA, the CDR3 is TGTGCCAGCAGTACGGGACTAGCGGGAAGGGGGGAGACCCAGTACTTC. This codes for CASSTGLAGRGETQYF.

V is TRBV6-6 and J is TRBJ1-2, with D tentatively TRBD1 (5 bases). The CDR3 has 14 amino acids. Germline assignment: CDR1 MNHNY and CDR2 SVGAGI (reference sequence). Trimming took 6 bases from V and 2 from J, leaving 13 bases between them. The CDR3 loop reads CASRMTDTNYGYTF. DNA of the CDR3: TGTGCCAGCAGGATGACAGACACCAACTATGGCTACACCTTC.

This clonotype has only a few counts. The V gene is TRBV27, the J gene TRBJ2-1; 8 nucleotides align to TRBD2. The CDR3 covers 14 residues. The J segment lost 8 bases and the V segment lost 6 bases, leaving 9 bases of the junction unmatched. The V gene's germline CDR1 is MNHEY and CDR2 SMNVEV (reference sequence). CDR3 bases: TGTGCCAGCAGCTCCGGGGGGGTCTGGGATGAGCAGTTCTTC. It is translated as CASSSGGVWDEQFF.

This rearrangement joins TRBV6-1 to TRBJ2-6, with a weak D call TRBD1 (6 bases). The germline V and J ends were trimmed by 5 bases and 0 bases, with 8 bases remaining between them. CDR1 and CDR2 from the germline V gene are MNHNS and SASEGT. This CDR3 comprises 15 residues. CDR3 residues: CASSKGHSGANVLTF. CDR3 coding DNA: TGTGCCAGCAGTAAGGGACACTCTGGGGCCAACGTCCTGACTTTC.

This clonotype was recorded at least ten times. This rearrangement joins TRBV6-1 to TRBJ2-1, with 7 bases aligning to TRBD2. V was clipped by 5 bases and J by 10 bases; unmatched bases: 5. CDR1 MNHNS and CDR2 SASEGT come from the germline V gene. This CDR3 contains 12 residues. CDR3 sequence reads: CASSSSGYEQFF. The CDR3, as DNA: TGTGCCAGCAGTAGTAGCGGGTACGAGCAGTTCTTC.

The V and J genes are TRBV12-3 or TRBV12-4 and TRBJ1-1; D possibly corresponds to TRBD1 (5 bases). V dropped 10 bases and J dropped 4 bases, with 13 bases sitting between them. The CDR3 has 12 residues. CDR3 residues: CATNRGGTEAFF. DNA of the CDR3: TGTGCCACCAACCGCGGGGGCACTGAAGCTTTCTTT.

This clonotype has just a few counts. The chain links TRBV7-8 to TRBJ2-5; 11 bases align to TRBD2. The J call could be wrong; TRBJ2-7 is a better fit for the DNA end. From germline, CDR1 is SGHVS and CDR2 FQNEAQ. The CDR3 has 15 amino acids. This CDR3 reads CASSAGTSGTYEQYF. The CDR3 nucleotides read TGTGCCAGCAGCGCAGGGACTAGCGGAACCTACGAGCAGTACTTC.

This clonotype has ten or more counts. The chain carries TRBV6-1 and TRBJ2-5, with a weak D call TRBD1 (5 bases). Gene TRBJ2-7 matches the end of the DNA better, so the J call may be wrong. There are 14 residues in the CDR3. The V gene's germline CDR1 is MNHNS and CDR2 SASEGT. The CDR3 region is CASSSPQGGYEQYF. The CDR3 nucleotides are TGTGCCAGCAGTTCCCCCCAGGGTGGCTACGAGCAGTACTTC.

This clonotype was observed a few times. The V gene is TRBV12-3 or TRBV12-4, the J gene TRBJ1-1; D may be TRBD1 (5 bases). The CDR3 runs to 14 residues. The V end was cut by 3 bases, the J end by 4 bases, with 12 bases between. The CDR3 protein is CASSFWGEGTEAFF. Here the CDR3 DNA reads TGTGCCAGCAGTTTCTGGGGGGAGGGCACTGAAGCTTTCTTT.

V is TRBV6-9 and J is TRBJ1-2; D remains ambiguous. V lost 6 bases and J lost 4, with 18 bases in between. This CDR3 contains 15 residues. Looked up from germline, CDR1 is MNHGY and CDR2 is SVAAGI. The CDR3 is CASSPPQRSGYGYTF. CDR3 bases: TGTGCCAGCAGCCCCCCCCAGCGATCCGGCTATGGCTACACCTTC.

This clonotype was seen ten or more times. DNA for the CDR3: TGTGCCAGCAGCTGGGGGACTAGCGGGAGTGAGCAGTACTTC. It is translated as CASSWGTSGSEQYF. This sequence joins TRBV7-2 and TRBJ2-1, with 14 bases aligning to TRBD2. The assigned J gene may be wrong: the sequence end matches TRBJ2-7 better. This CDR3 contains 14 residues. Germline V gene sequence: CDR1 SGHTA, CDR2 FQGNSA.

This chain joins TRBV5-3 and TRBJ1-5, with no clear D. TRBV5-3 is labeled an ORF, and its function is uncertain. CDR3 length: 18 residues. V was pared by 5 bases and J by 2 bases, with 23 bases between. CDR3 sequence: CARRHDRYPPRGNQPQHF. Written as DNA, the CDR3 is TGTGCCAGAAGACATGACCGCTACCCCCCGAGAGGCAATCAGCCCCAGCATTTT.

This clonotype ranks as medium-sized. The chain joins TRBV6-1 to TRBJ2-5; 11 positions match TRBD1. Germline V gene data show CDR1 as MNHNS and CDR2 as SASEGT. The trim removed 3 bases at V and 3 bases at J, leaving 6 bases unmatched. The CDR3 runs to 16 residues. The CDR3 region is CASSDPRDRGEETQYF. The DNA of the CDR3 is TGTGCCAGCAGTGACCCGAGGGACAGGGGGGAAGAGACCCAGTACTTC.

The V call is TRBV6-6, the J call TRBJ2-1; D is perhaps TRBD1 (6 bases). The J call is doubtful: the DNA matches TRBJ2-5 better. CDR3 length: 15 amino acids. Germline CDR1 MNHNY, CDR2 SVGAGI (reference sequence). In nucleotides, the CDR3 is TGTGCCAGCAGTTACTCGAGACAGGCTGCGGAGACCCAGTACTTC. Residues: CASSYSRQAAETQYF.

By proportion, this clonotype is medium-sized. This chain joins TRBV12-3 or TRBV12-4 and TRBJ2-4; 8 positions agree with TRBD2. J was trimmed by 6 bases and V by 5 bases; bases with no gene match: 12. This CDR3 is 16 amino acids long. The CDR3 sequence is CASSPPARGGGNIQYF. CDR3 bases: TGTGCCAGCAGTCCTCCGGCCCGGGGGGGCGGAAACATTCAGTACTTC.

As concerns this clonotype: Being one base from a much bigger clone, this may be a read error. V gene TRBV11-2 combines with J gene TRBJ2-1; TRBD1 agrees at 7 bases. The DNA end favors TRBJ2-7, so the J call may be wrong. The CDR3 has 17 amino acids. CDR1 SGHAT and CDR2 FQNNGV come from the germline V gene. CDR3 protein: CASSLDQPGQKSYEQYF. CDR3 nucleotides: TGTGCCAGCAGCCTAGACCAACCGGGACAGAAATCCTACGAGCAGTACTTC.

Judged by abundance, this clonotype is medium-sized. V usage is TRBV7-7 and J usage is TRBJ1-6; possible D gene TRBD1, 5 bases. V lost 6 bases to trimming and J lost 7 bases, with 10 bases between them. The CDR3 spans 13 residues. Germline V gene lookup returns CDR1 SSHAT and CDR2 FNYEAQ (reference sequence). The CDR3 here is CASRPPGNSPLHF. The CDR3 DNA follows: TGTGCCAGCAGGCCACCAGGGAATTCACCCCTCCACTTT.